This TCR beta chain was obtained from a study of regulatory T cells in long-lasting Graves disease (dated by TCRdb to about 2021). Broadly, across the study: Newly diagnosed Graves' disease patients had taken antithyroid drugs for less than 3 months. Persistent Graves' disease patients were compared with newly diagnosed Graves' disease patients by peripheral blood TCR sequencing and RNA sequencing. The study was registered as a clinical trial and conducted in China. TCR sequencing covered some 13 persistent and roughly 20 newly diagnosed Graves' disease patients, 33 samples in total.

The sample's time point label is to be understood as: newly diagnosed GD, antithyroid drugs for less than 3 months. For both TCR sequencing and RNA sequencing, RNA was extracted from PBMCs in TRIzol. Graves' disease was diagnosed according to American Thyroid Association guidelines. Patients for the study were recruited at an endocrinology department in Xi'an, China. Each patient gave 9 to 10 milliliters of peripheral blood, collected in an EDTA anticoagulant tube. Ficoll Paque Plus density gradient separation was used to isolate PBMCs, and no further T cell sorting was performed. RNA quality was checked with an Agilent 2100 Bioanalyzer and agarose gel, and concentration with a NanoDrop 2000. This clonotype was seen ten or more times. Its antigen specificity is not known. Per-base quality was not reported, and no clone a single base away is much larger than it. Library construction relied on multiplex PCR. TCRdb lists the instrument as Illumina HiSeq 4000. iRepertoire HTBI primers and Arm-PCR amplification of CDR3 regions were used to construct TCR beta libraries. PCR products were gel purified before sequencing. As for the authors' bioinformatics: Across samples, about 63 TRBV and 13 to 15 TRBJ segments were identified and used for gene usage analysis of CDR3 amino acid clonotypes. Filtered high-quality paired reads were merged into contigs using COPE and FqMerger. BLAST was used to align contigs to the IMGT TRBV, TRBD and TRBJ reference genes, and CDR3 was defined following IMGT. Clonotypes above 0.1% frequency were classified as highly expanded clones. Shannon entropy was used to measure repertoire diversity, and the Gini coefficient was used to measure V-J evenness. A clonotype was considered public if more than one individual shared it. The raw public data were reprocessed by TCRdb itself: fastp quality trimming at Q25, MiXCR clonotype calling, in-frame beta chains only. Entries are consolidated by CDR3 protein sequence, retaining the most common genes and DNA. In this record, the V and J calls reflect TCRdb's handling and not the investigators' own analysis. Across this sample there are some 350,000 distinct CDR3 sequences, with roughly 15% seen only once. The ten top clones hold just over 20% of the sample.

Beyond this particular receptor, the publication reports: Sequencing and analysis were restricted to the TCR beta chain. Compared with newly diagnosed patients, patients with persistent Graves' disease had lower TCR Shannon entropy and fewer highly expanded clones, which suggests clonal expansion. Persistent disease showed preferential use of TRBV28, TRBJ1-2 and TRBJ2-5, whereas newly diagnosed disease favored TRBV20-1 and TRBJ2-1. The authors acknowledged the small sample size as a limitation that may reduce accuracy. A larger number of public clonotypes was shared among persistent patients (about 2,700) than among newly diagnosed patients (around 880). The study examined only peripheral blood because the primary lesion, thyroid tissue, could not be accessed.

The CDR3 starts with the cysteine, ends with the phenylalanine, and has 13 residues. Only CDR3 DNA is held: 39 bases, read in frame from base 1. The germline V gene encodes CDR1 SGHTS and CDR2 YDEGEE. The V end loses 4 bases and the J end loses 9 bases, and a stretch of 17 bases separates them. The same data also went into a second study, on T cells in Graves' hyperthyroidism and ophthalmopathy. The other study reports the following: A patient counted as having stable Graves' hyperthyroidism if no progression to ophthalmopathy occurred over 18 months of follow-up. Hyperthyroidism patients were newly diagnosed, with disease duration under 2 months, and aged 18 to 65 years. The study excluded patients with uncontrolled infections, other autoimmune diseases, pregnancy or lactation. Diagnoses were established on the basis of clinical symptoms, serum thyroxine and TRAb, thyroid ultrasound, and orbital computed tomography. The TCR CDR3 was subjected to a first round of RT-PCR using the HTBI primer set and the Qiagen OneStep RT-PCR kit. Most expanded thyroid clonotypes (frequency above 0.001) were also found in blood, which suggests that blood repertoires may mirror thyroid immune responses. In cross-validation, a model built on a 13 V-J signature told ophthalmopathy apart from stable hyperthyroidism with approximately 90% sensitivity and approximately 81% specificity, and in testing the same model reached 80%/75%. During validation, the model predicted progression to ophthalmopathy a median of approximately 6 months ahead of onset, with approximately 71% sensitivity and 72% to 85% specificity. A discovery cohort of roughly 100 patients, fewer than 50 with Graves' ophthalmopathy and more than 55 with stable Graves' hyperthyroidism, was used to find distinguishing TCR V-J signatures. Prospective prediction of ophthalmopathy was tested in an independent validation cohort of fewer than 20 hyperthyroidism patients and 17 patients who later progressed to ophthalmopathy. The roughly 91 discovery patients were randomly divided into training and test sets at a 7:3 ratio. In addition, the study compared T-cell repertoires in thyroid tissue and in blood from about 6 Graves' hyperthyroidism patients. Once sampling was done, hyperthyroidism patients were given methimazole at a starting dose of 30 mg daily, whereas ophthalmopathy patients were given high-dose intravenous methylprednisolone. Libraries were constructed in a second round of multiplex PCR, after which size selection and purification were carried out. Sequencing of the libraries was done on an Illumina HiSeq2000 using paired-end 100 bp reads. Raw data were processed with SOAPnuke, discarding reads with adapters, uncalled bases, mean Phred below 15, or no exact constant-primer or identifier match. High-quality paired reads were merged using COPE v1.2.5, and each unique nucleotide sequence was defined as a clonotype. MiTCR v1.1 was used to align the clonotypes against IMGT TRBV, TRBD and TRBJ reference segments. Only V-J combinations with frequency above 0.0001, covering roughly 99% of repertoires, were analysed. A TCS score was defined as the ratio of F50 (clonal expansion) to E x V (chaos), with BLOSUM62-based TCRdist applied between CDR3 peptides within each V-J. Welch's t-statistics and random forest reduced several hundred V-J features to about 12, which were used in a naive Bayes classifier (R e1071). No statistical method was used to set the sample size in advance, and investigators knew the group allocation. According to the paper, TCR Vbeta CDR3 sequencing was carried out on 135 peripheral blood samples, which came from under 50 ophthalmopathy, about 75 hyperthyroidism and approximately 17 progressor patients.

Recombination connected TRBV5-8 to TRBJ2-7; the D gene lacks a confident call. This receptor was taken from a woman in her late teens or twenties with Graves disease. Donor details come from another sample of the same person, matched by shared clones. The sequences come from peripheral blood mononuclear cells (PBMCs), collected at new diagnosis, from a patient treated with antithyroid drugs. The sequenced DNA is TGTGCCAGCAGCCGAGACTGGAGAGGCGGGCAGTACTTC. Its protein reads: CASSRDWRGGQYF.